What follows are 17 T cell receptor beta chains derived from one specimen sequenced in a study of T cells in Graves' hyperthyroidism and ophthalmopathy. RNA transcripts gave rise to amplified TCR beta CDR3 regions. HTBI primers were employed in a first-round RT-PCR of the TCR CDR3. In TCRdb, the multiplex PCR reads were re-called with MiXCR into one record per CDR3 protein. The repertoire holds tens of thousands of distinct CDR3 sequences, with around 50% as singletons. Source material: blood. The receptors were gathered from a woman aged 55-70 years with Graves' ophthalmopathy.

This clonotype was recorded at least ten times. J is TRBJ2-5 and V is TRBV12-3 or TRBV12-4, with D uncertain. Trimming removed 6 bases at V and 4 bases at J, with 9 bases between. The length of the CDR3 is 12 residues. CDR3: CASSSLGETQYF. In DNA form, the CDR3 reads TGTGCCAGCAGCTCACTCGGAGAGACCCAGTACTTC.

This clonotype has just a few counts. V gene TRBV6-6 combines with J gene TRBJ2-7; 7 nucleotides agree with TRBD2. Germline CDR1 MNHNY, CDR2 SVGAGI (reference sequence). V lost 10 bases and J lost 4; bases outside the gene matches: 13. There are 14 residues in the CDR3. DNA for the CDR3: TGTGCCACCGGCGGCGGGAGAGACAAGTACGAGCAGTACTTC. The encoded protein is CATGGGRDKYEQYF.

The chain uses TRBV20-1 and TRBJ2-7; 9 nucleotides align to TRBD1. Germline-derived CDR1 and CDR2 are DFQATT and SNEGSKA (reference sequence). V was pared by 3 bases and J by 4 bases, with 7 bases of the junction left unmatched. This CDR3 has 14 residues. The CDR3 sequence is CSARGGQGIYEQYF. For the CDR3, the DNA is TGCAGTGCTAGGGGAGGACAGGGGATTTACGAGCAGTACTTC.

In regard to this clonotype: One junction end does not reproduce the germline sequence, and a read error may be involved. The chain is built from TRBV19 and TRBJ2-1, with D perhaps being TRBD1 or TRBD2 (5 bases each). The CDR3 sequence is 15 residues long. Germline lookup yields CDR1 LNHDA and CDR2 SQIVND (reference sequence). Here the CDR3 DNA reads TGTGCCAGCAGTACCCGGGAAGAGGGGCCCCATGAGCAGTTCTTC. It yields the protein CASSTREEGPHEQFF.

The CDR3 loop reads CASGLTTRAGELFF. As DNA, the CDR3 is TGTGCCAGCGGCCTAACGACTAGGGCCGGGGAGCTGTTTTTT. The chain links TRBV7-3 to TRBJ2-2, with D perhaps matching TRBD2 (6 bases). Per the germline V gene, CDR1 is SGHTA and CDR2 is FQGTGA. The CDR3 contains 14 residues. V was shortened by 8 bases and J by 6 bases, with 16 bases between the two germline ends.

This clonotype occurred many times. This sequence joins TRBV5-6 and TRBJ2-1; D ambiguous. Germline V gene lookup returns CDR1 SGHDT and CDR2 YYEEEE. Trimming cost V 6 bases and J 9 bases, with 16 bases left between them. The length of the CDR3 is 13 residues. The CDR3 DNA reads as TGTGCCAGCACCACTGGGCGCTGGCCTGAGCAGTTCTTC. Translated, it gives CASTTGRWPEQFF.

The genes are TRBV19 and TRBJ2-1, with TRBD1 as a possible D gene (6 bases). The CDR3 length is 16 residues. The germline CDR1 and CDR2 sequences are LNHDA and SQIVND (reference sequence). V lost 3 bases, J lost 3 bases, and 15 bases lay in between. DNA for the CDR3: TGTGCCAGTAGTATCACAGGGATGGATGGCTACAATGAGCAGTTCTTC. Its translation is CASSITGMDGYNEQFF.

The V and J genes are TRBV7-2 and TRBJ2-1, with unresolved D. The germline V gene has CDR1 SGHTA and CDR2 FQGNSA. The ends were cut back, 0 bases at V and 2 bases at J, with 5 bases in the middle. This CDR3 comprises 14 residues. The CDR3 DNA is TGTGCCAGCAGCTTAGCGGGGACCTACAATGAGCAGTTCTTC. This codes for CASSLAGTYNEQFF.

The genes are TRBV7-6 and TRBJ2-5; 8 bases match TRBD2. J was trimmed by 2 bases and V by 4 bases; bases with no gene match: 3. This CDR3 contains 14 residues. Germline V CDR1 and CDR2: SGHVS, FNYEAQ. This CDR3 reads CASSSAGGQETQYF. The CDR3 DNA sequence: TGTGCCAGCAGCTCGGCGGGGGGACAAGAGACCCAGTACTTC.

The chain has TRBV20-1 and TRBJ2-7; D perhaps matches TRBD1 (6 bases). CDR3 size: 14 residues. Between the trimmed V and J ends, which lost 1 base and 6 bases, there was a span of 16 bases. Germline CDR1 and CDR2: DFQATT and SNEGSKA (reference sequence). The CDR3 DNA is TGCAGTGCTAGAGCCCCGGGATCAGGGGTCGAGCAGTACTTC. Its protein product is CSARAPGSGVEQYF.

This clonotype has only a few counts. This chain uses TRBV2 with TRBJ2-7, with no clear D. Trimming pared 10 bases from V and 2 bases from J, leaving 6 bases between. This CDR3 comprises 10 residues. Germline loops: CDR1 SNHLY, CDR2 FYNNEI. The CDR3 DNA follows: TGTGCCACTTCAACCTACGAGCAGTACTTC. Protein product: CATSTYEQYF.

This CDR3 reads CASSYSGESNTEQFF. The CDR3 region has the DNA TGTGCCAGCAGTTACTCGGGGGAATCGAACACTGAGCAGTTCTTC. The V gene is TRBV6-5, the J gene TRBJ2-1; D may be TRBD1 or TRBD2 (5 bases each). Germline lookup yields CDR1 MNHEY and CDR2 SVGAGI. This CDR3 spans 15 amino acids. V gave up 0 bases and J gave up 9 bases, with 15 bases separating them.

The chain employs TRBV2 and TRBJ2-3, with D maybe TRBD2 (6 bases). The CDR3 runs 13 residues. V lost 8 bases, J lost 5 bases, and 14 bases lay in between. CDR1 and CDR2 from the germline V gene are SNHLY and FYNNEI. This chain's CDR3 is CASLGGEGDTQYF. The DNA of the CDR3 is TGTGCCAGCCTCGGAGGGGAAGGAGATACGCAGTATTTT.

There are a few counts of this clonotype. This chain links TRBV18 with TRBJ2-1; weak D call: TRBD2 (5 bases). The V gene lost 6 bases and the J gene lost 9 bases, with 15 bases spanning the gap. The germline V gene has CDR1 KGHSH and CDR2 LQKENI. The CDR3 is made up of 13 amino acids. CDR3 region: CASSLDQRSEQFF. CDR3 DNA sequence: TGTGCCAGCTCCCTCGACCAGCGGAGTGAGCAGTTCTTC. Together with reference TRBV18 and TRBJ2-1, the CDR3 gives the full variable domain: NAGVMQNPRHLVRRRGQEARLRCSPMKGHSHVYWYRQLPEEGLKFMVYLQKENIIDESGMPKERFSAEFPKEGPSILRIQQVVRGDSAAYFCASSLDQRSEQFFGPGTRLTVL.

The chain uses TRBV7-2 and TRBJ1-2, with 8 positions matching TRBD1. The V gene end was trimmed by 8 bases and the J gene end by 4 bases; junction bases not matched to a gene: 12. Germline assignment: CDR1 SGHTA and CDR2 FQGNSA. This CDR3 region has 15 residues. Written as DNA, the CDR3 is TGTGCCAGCGGTCGGAGGACAGGGAACGGCTATGGCTACACCTTC. Translated: CASGRRTGNGYGYTF.

The genes are TRBV15 and TRBJ2-3; 9 bases agree with TRBD2. This CDR3 region has 14 residues. The germline V gene encodes CDR1 LNHNV and CDR2 YYDKDF (reference sequence). V lost 3 bases, J lost 5 bases, and 3 bases stayed unmatched. DNA of the CDR3: TGTGCCACCAGCAGGCTAGCGGGGCAAGATACGCAGTATTTT. It yields the protein CATSRLAGQDTQYF.

This clonotype occurred once. One end of the junction is discordant with germline, which a read error may explain. The chain employs TRBV15 and TRBJ2-3, with 8 bases aligning to TRBD2. The CDR3 covers 15 residues. Germline V lookup: CDR1 LNHNV, CDR2 YYDKDF (reference sequence). The CDR3 coding sequence is TGTGCAACCAGCATAACCAGCGGGGGTTCGGATACGCGTTATTTT. Residues: CATSITSGGSDTRYF.